The clone carrying this T cell receptor (beta chain) was observed once. Its specificity is unknown. This clone may be a read error of a much larger clone one base away. The record originates from a study of CD8 T cells in ankylosing spondylitis. Findings of the study overall: Within ankylosing spondylitis blood, a TCR beta motif made up of roughly eight highly homologous variants appeared to be characteristic. Disease-linked clones proved CD8+ and comparatively uncommon in peripheral blood.

Quantitative 5'-RACE was performed with molecular barcodes, and it yielded the TCR beta libraries. TCRdb re-called the 5' RACE reads with MiXCR, one entry per CDR3 protein. The sample gives roughly 490,000 distinct CDR3 sequences, about 5.2% of which show up once; roughly 3.3% is in the top ten. Germline values: CDR1 SEHNR, CDR2 FQNEAQ (reference sequence). The CDR3 is 15 amino acids. The receptor was isolated from a male donor with ankylosing spondylitis. The rearrangement uses TRBV7-9 and TRBJ1-6, with D perhaps TRBD1 (6 bases). The specimen sequenced was blood, either unsorted or a sorted T cell fraction (not recorded which). The CDR3 DNA follows: TGTGCCAGCAGTTTCGACAGGACGGGCAATTCACCCCTCTACTTT. Translated: CASSFDRTGNSPLYF.